This T cell receptor beta chain was sequenced in a study of response to subunit inactivated influenza vaccine. Per germline, CDR1 LGHNA and CDR2 YSLEER. The ends were cut back, 0 bases at V and 8 bases at J, with 13 bases in the middle. The CDR3 is 15 amino acids. TCRdb fed the RT-PCR reads into MiXCR, producing one record per CDR3 protein. This table has some 300,000 distinct CDR3 sequences, 22% appearing once. This chain links TRBV4-3 with TRBJ1-4; a weak D match, TRBD1 (5 bases). This specimen was PBMCs from blood, taken less than 22 months after vaccination. This TCR was sampled from a man aged 50 to 69 who received an inactivated influenza vaccine. The CDR3 sequence is CASSQDLPDIEKLFF. For the CDR3, the DNA is TGCGCCAGCAGCCAAGATCTCCCGGACATAGAAAAACTGTTTTTT.